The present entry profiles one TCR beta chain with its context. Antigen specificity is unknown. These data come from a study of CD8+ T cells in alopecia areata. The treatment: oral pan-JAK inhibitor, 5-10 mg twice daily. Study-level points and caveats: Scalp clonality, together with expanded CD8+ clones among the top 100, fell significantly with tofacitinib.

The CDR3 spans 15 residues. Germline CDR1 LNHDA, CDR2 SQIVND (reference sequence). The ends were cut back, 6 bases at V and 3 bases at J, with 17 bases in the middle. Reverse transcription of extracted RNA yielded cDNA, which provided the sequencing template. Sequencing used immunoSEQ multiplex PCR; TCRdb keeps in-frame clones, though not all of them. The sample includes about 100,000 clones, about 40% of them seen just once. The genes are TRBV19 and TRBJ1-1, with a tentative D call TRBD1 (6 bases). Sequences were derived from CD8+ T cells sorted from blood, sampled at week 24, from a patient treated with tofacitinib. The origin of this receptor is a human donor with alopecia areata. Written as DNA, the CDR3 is TGTGCCAGTAGGGAGGACAGCAGGATGTACACTGAAGCTTTCTTT. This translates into CASREDSRMYTEAFF. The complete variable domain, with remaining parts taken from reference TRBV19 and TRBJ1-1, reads DGGITQSPKYLFRKEGQNVTLSCEQNLNHDAMYWYRQDPGQGLRLIYYSQIVNDFQKGDIAEGYSVSREKKESFPLTVTSAQKNPTAFYLCASREDSRMYTEAFFGQGTRLTVV.